This is a list of T cell receptor beta chains from one sample in a study of OX40 agonist ivuxolimab in advanced cancers. Sequencing was performed with immunoSEQ multiplex PCR; in TCRdb, only in-frame clones are kept and a portion is missing. The sample lists about 73,000 clones; 90% were seen once. Sequencing was performed on CD4+ or CD8+ T cells sorted from blood, taken in a trial of the OX40 agonist ivuxolimab. Every receptor here comes from an adult with an advanced solid tumor such as melanoma, head and neck, liver or kidney cancer. Both conserved end residues are part of each CDR3. Fields, in order: V gene, J gene, clone size, D gene, CDR3 DNA, CDR3 protein. The D gene is left open where the match is weak. Not all rows give a size; the values are once, few, many and, for expanded clones, a class.

v_gene: TRBV9
j_gene: TRBJ2-7
abundance: -
d_gene: TRBD2
CDR3nt: TGTGCCAGCAGCCCCGGACTAGCGGGTGCGCCCTACGAGCAGTACTTC
CDR3aa: CASSPGLAGAPYEQYF

v_gene: TRBV30
j_gene: TRBJ2-7
abundance: -
d_gene: -
CDR3nt: TGTGCCTGGAGTGTAGTATTCGATTCCTACGAGCAGTACTTC
CDR3aa: CAWSVVFDSYEQYF

v_gene: TRBV19
j_gene: TRBJ1-1
abundance: -
d_gene: -
CDR3nt: TGTGCCAGTAGTATATCCCCCGGGGCTGCCCTCGCTGAAGCTTTCTTT
CDR3aa: CASSISPGAALAEAFF

v_gene: TRBV28
j_gene: TRBJ2-7
abundance: -
d_gene: -
CDR3nt: TGTGCCAGCAGTCCTCAATCCGAGCAGTACTTC
CDR3aa: CASSPQSEQYF

v_gene: TRBV10-3
j_gene: TRBJ1-2
abundance: -
d_gene: -
CDR3nt: TGTGCCATCAGTGAGCCCCAGCGGGGAGCGTATGGCTACACCTTC
CDR3aa: CAISEPQRGAYGYTF

v_gene: TRBV7-9
j_gene: TRBJ2-7
abundance: once
d_gene: -
CDR3nt: TGTGCCAGCAGCGATCGGACGACTCCCTACGAGCAGTACTTC
CDR3aa: CASSDRTTPYEQYF

v_gene: TRBV7-2
j_gene: TRBJ2-3
abundance: once
d_gene: -
CDR3nt: TGTGCCAGCAGTTATTACAGGGGGGGGCCAGATACGCAGTATTTT
CDR3aa: CASSYYRGGPDTQYF

v_gene: TRBV27
j_gene: TRBJ1-5
abundance: medium-sized
d_gene: -
CDR3nt: TGTGCCAGCAGCGTCCGTGGGGTGTATAGCAATCAGCCCCAGCATTTT
CDR3aa: CASSVRGVYSNQPQHF

v_gene: TRBV2
j_gene: TRBJ1-6
abundance: -
d_gene: TRBD1
CDR3nt: TGTGCCAGCAACCAGGGGGTTTTTAATTCACCCCTCCACTTT
CDR3aa: CASNQGVFNSPLHF

v_gene: TRBV13
j_gene: TRBJ1-1
abundance: -
d_gene: -
CDR3nt: TGTGCCAGCAGCCCGGGAAGGTCGGGGTATGCTGAAGCTTTCTTT
CDR3aa: CASSPGRSGYAEAFF

v_gene: TRBV7-9
j_gene: TRBJ2-7
abundance: -
d_gene: -
CDR3nt: TGTGCCAGCAGCACCCCTGGGTTGTCCTACGAGCAGTATTTC
CDR3aa: CASSTPGLSYEQYF

v_gene: TRBV10-2
j_gene: TRBJ1-1
abundance: -
d_gene: -
CDR3nt: TGCGCCAGCAGTGCGGGCCAGCTTGAAGCTTTCTTT
CDR3aa: CASSAGQLEAFF

v_gene: TRBV15
j_gene: TRBJ2-1
abundance: -
d_gene: -
CDR3nt: TGTGCCACCAGCAGTCGAGGGACTTCGCATGAGCAGTTCTTC
CDR3aa: CATSSRGTSHEQFF

v_gene: TRBV30
j_gene: TRBJ2-7
abundance: -
d_gene: -
CDR3nt: TGTGCCTGGAGTGTACCGGAGGGAGAGCAGTACTTC
CDR3aa: CAWSVPEGEQYF

v_gene: TRBV7-8
j_gene: TRBJ2-3
abundance: -
d_gene: -
CDR3nt: TGTGCCAGCAGCTTAGCGGTCGGGGGGCGGGCAGATACGCAGTATTTT
CDR3aa: CASSLAVGGRADTQYF

v_gene: TRBV5-5
j_gene: TRBJ2-7
abundance: -
d_gene: -
CDR3nt: TGTGCCAGCAGCTTAGGAGGGGGCCTCGGTTACGAGCAGTACTTC
CDR3aa: CASSLGGGLGYEQYF

v_gene: TRBV19
j_gene: TRBJ2-7
abundance: -
d_gene: TRBD2
CDR3nt: TGTGCCAGTAGTTCCGGGACTAATTACGAGCAGTACTTC
CDR3aa: CASSSGTNYEQYF

v_gene: TRBV5-4
j_gene: TRBJ2-1
abundance: -
d_gene: -
CDR3nt: TGTGCCAGCAGCTTTCGCGGGATAAATGAGCAGTTCTTC
CDR3aa: CASSFRGINEQFF